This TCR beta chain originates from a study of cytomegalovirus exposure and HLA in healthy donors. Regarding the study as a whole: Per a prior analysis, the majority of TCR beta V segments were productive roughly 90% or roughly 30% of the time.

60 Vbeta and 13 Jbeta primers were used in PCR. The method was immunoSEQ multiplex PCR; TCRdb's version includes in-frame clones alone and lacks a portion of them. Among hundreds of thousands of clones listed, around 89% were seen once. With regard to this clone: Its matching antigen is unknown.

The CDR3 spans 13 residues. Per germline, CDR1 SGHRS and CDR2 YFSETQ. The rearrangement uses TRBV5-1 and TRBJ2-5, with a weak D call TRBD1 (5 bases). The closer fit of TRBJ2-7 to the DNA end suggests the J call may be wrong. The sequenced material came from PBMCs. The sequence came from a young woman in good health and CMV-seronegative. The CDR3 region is CASSIKRGYEQYF. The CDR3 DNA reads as TGCGCCAGCAGCATAAAAAGGGGCTACGAGCAGTACTTC.